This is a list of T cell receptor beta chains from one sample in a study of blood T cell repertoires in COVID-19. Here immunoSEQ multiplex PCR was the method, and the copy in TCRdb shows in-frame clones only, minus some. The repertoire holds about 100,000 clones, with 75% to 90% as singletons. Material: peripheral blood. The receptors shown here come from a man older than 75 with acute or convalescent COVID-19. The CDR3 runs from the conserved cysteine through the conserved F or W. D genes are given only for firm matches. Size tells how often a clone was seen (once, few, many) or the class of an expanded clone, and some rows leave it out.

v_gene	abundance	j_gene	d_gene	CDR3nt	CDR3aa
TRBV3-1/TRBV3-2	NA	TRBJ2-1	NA	TGTGCCAGCAGCCGACCGTCGGGTGAGCAGTTCTTC	CASSRPSGEQFF
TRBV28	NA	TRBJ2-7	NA	TGTGCCAGCAGTCCGCCCAGGGGTCCATACGAGCAGTACTTC	CASSPPRGPYEQYF
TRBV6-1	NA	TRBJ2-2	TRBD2	TGTGCCAGCAGTGAGCCGACTAGCGGGAGGCCCGGGGAGCTGTTTTTT	CASSEPTSGRPGELFF
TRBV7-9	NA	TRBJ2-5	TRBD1	TGTGCCAGCAGCTCGAACCGCCGGACAGGGGCAATCCAAGAGACCCAGTACTTC	CASSSNRRTGAIQETQYF
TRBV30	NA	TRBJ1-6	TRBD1	TGTGCCTGGAGTGGGGACAGGGGGTTGGATTCACCCCTCCACTTT	CAWSGDRGLDSPLHF
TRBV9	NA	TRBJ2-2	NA	TGTGCCAGCAGCGTAGCTGGGACACTAGGGGAGCTGTTTTTT	CASSVAGTLGELFF
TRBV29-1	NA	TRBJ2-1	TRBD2	TGCAGCGGGATAGCGGGGCCCCCCCCCTACAATGAGCAGTTCTTC	CSGIAGPPPYNEQFF
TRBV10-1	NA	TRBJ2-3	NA	TGCGCCAGCAGTAGCCAGGGGGTTGGCAGCGGGAGAATGTCAGATACGCAGTATTTT	CASSSQGVGSGRMSDTQYF
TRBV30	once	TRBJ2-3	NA	TGTGCCTGGAGTGAAGGATGTGGGCAGCTCACAGATACGCAGTATTTT	CAWSEGCGQLTDTQYF
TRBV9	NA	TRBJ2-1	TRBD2	TGTGCCAGCAGCCCCGGTGTCAGCGGGAGCAGGAATGAGCAGTTCTTC	CASSPGVSGSRNEQFF
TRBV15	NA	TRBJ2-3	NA	TGTGCCACCAGCAGAGTCTCCCAGCGGAACACAGATACGCAGTATTTT	CATSRVSQRNTDTQYF
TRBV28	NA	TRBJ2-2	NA	TGTGCCAGCAACAGGAACACCGGGGAGCTGTTTTTT	CASNRNTGELFF
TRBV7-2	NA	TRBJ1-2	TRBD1	TGTGCCAGCAGCTTAGGGGCCGGGACAGGGAACTATGGCTACACCTTC	CASSLGAGTGNYGYTF
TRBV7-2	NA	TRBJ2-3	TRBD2	TGTGCCAGCAGCTTACAGCGGGGGATCACAGATACGCAGTATTTT	CASSLQRGITDTQYF
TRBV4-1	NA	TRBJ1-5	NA	TGCGCCAGCAGCCAAGCGGTCCTGGGGGGAGGACGGGGCAATCAGCCCCAGCATTTT	CASSQAVLGGGRGNQPQHF
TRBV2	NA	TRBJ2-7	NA	TGTGCCAGCAGCAGGGTTACGAGGGAGCAGTACTTC	CASSRVTREQYF
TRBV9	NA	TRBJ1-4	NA	TGTGCCAGCAGCGTAGGCGGGGGAACTAATGAAAAACTGTTTTTT	CASSVGGGTNEKLFF
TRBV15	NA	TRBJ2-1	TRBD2	TGTGCCACCAGCAGACCTCCCGGGGGGGATGAGCAGTTCTTC	CATSRPPGGDEQFF
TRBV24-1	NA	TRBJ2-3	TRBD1	TGTGCCACCAGTGATTTTGGGGACAGGGGGCGCCCAGATACGCAGTATTTT	CATSDFGDRGRPDTQYF
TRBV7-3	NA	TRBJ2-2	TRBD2	TGTGCCAGCAGCCCAACCCTAGCGGGAGTATACACCGGGGAGCTGTTTTTT	CASSPTLAGVYTGELFF
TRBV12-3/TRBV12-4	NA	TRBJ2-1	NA	TGTGCCAGCAGTTTACACAGGGTCAATGAGCAGTTCTTC	CASSLHRVNEQFF
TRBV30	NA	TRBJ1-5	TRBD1	TGTGCCTGGAGTTTCGGGACAGGGGCTCATCAGCCCCAGCATTTT	CAWSFGTGAHQPQHF
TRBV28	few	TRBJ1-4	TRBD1	TGTGCCAGCAGTGTCTCCGGGACAGGAGGGGAAAAACTGTTTTTT	CASSVSGTGGEKLFF
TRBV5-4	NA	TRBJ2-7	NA	TGTGCCAGCAGCCCAGAACTCGGACTGGGCGAGCAGTACTTC	CASSPELGLGEQYF
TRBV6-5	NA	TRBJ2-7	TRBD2	TGTGCCAGCGCTAGCGGGAAAGGATACGAGCAGTACTTC	CASASGKGYEQYF
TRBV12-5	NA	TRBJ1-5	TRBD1	TGTGCTAGTGGTTGGCTGACAGGGTGGGTAAATCAGCCCCAGCATTTT	CASGWLTGWVNQPQHF
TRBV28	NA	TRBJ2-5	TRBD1	TGTGCCAGCAGTTCCCGGACAGGGGGCGGAGAGACCCAGTACTTC	CASSSRTGGGETQYF
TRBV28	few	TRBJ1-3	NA	TGTGCCAGCAGTTTATCCTCGGCTGGAAACACCATATATTTT	CASSLSSAGNTIYF
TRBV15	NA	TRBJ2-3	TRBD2	TGTGCCACCAGCAGAGGAGGGACTAGCGGGAGTGGGCAGTATTTT	CATSRGGTSGSGQYF
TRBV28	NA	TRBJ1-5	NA	TGTGCCAGCACCCTTGGGGGCGGTCGAAATCAGCCCCAGCATTTT	CASTLGGGRNQPQHF
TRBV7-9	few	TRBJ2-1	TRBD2	TGTGCCAGCAGCTTAGTGGCTAGCGGGAGAGGATACAATGAGCAGTTCTTC	CASSLVASGRGYNEQFF
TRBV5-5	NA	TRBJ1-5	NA	TGTGCCAGCAGCACAGACGGTTATAGCAATCAGCCCCAGCATTTT	CASSTDGYSNQPQHF
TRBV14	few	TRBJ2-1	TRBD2	TGTGCCAGCAGCAAAAGCGGGAGATTTGAGCAGTTCTTC	CASSKSGRFEQFF
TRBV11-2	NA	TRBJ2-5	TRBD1	TGTGCCAGCAGCTTAGTAGGGGGCGGTACCACCCAGTACTTC	CASSLVGGGTTQYF
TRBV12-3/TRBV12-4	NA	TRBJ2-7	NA	TGTGCCAGCAGTTTAGGAGCGGCGTGGGAGCAGTACTTC	CASSLGAAWEQYF
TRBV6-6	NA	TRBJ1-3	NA	TGTGCCAGCAGTTTACAGGCGGGGTCTGGAAACACCATATATTTT	CASSLQAGSGNTIYF
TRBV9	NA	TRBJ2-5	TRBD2	TGTGCCAGCAGTCCTACGGGGGGGTACGGGGAGACCCAGTACTTC	CASSPTGGYGETQYF
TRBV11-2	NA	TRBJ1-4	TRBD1	TGTGCCAGCAGCTTTACAGGGGGATCCCGGGGTGAAAAACTGTTTTTT	CASSFTGGSRGEKLFF
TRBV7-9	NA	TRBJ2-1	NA	TGTGCCAGCAGCTTAACCAGCTACAATGAGCAGTTCTTC	CASSLTSYNEQFF